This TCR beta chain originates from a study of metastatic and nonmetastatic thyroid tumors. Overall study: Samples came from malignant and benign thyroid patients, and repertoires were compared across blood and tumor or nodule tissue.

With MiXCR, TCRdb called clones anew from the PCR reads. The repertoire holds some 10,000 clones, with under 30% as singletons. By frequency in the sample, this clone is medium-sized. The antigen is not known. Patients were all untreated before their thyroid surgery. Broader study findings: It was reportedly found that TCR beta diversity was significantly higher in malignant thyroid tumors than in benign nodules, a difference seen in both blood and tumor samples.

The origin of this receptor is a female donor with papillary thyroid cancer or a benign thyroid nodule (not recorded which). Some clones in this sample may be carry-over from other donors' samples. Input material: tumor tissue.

The CDR3 region is CASDRRTGENYGYTF. CDR3 nucleotides: TGTGCCTCTGACCGGAGGACAGGGGAGAACTATGGCTACACCTTC. V is TRBV30 and J is TRBJ1-2; 9 bases fit TRBD1. Trimming cost V 7 bases and J 2 bases; bases outside gene matches: 11. The germline V gene encodes CDR1 GTSNPN and CDR2 SVGIG (reference sequence). The CDR3 runs to 15 residues.